Included here is one T cell receptor (beta chain) sequence, with context. Its specificity is unknown. These data originate in a study of T cell repertoires and HLA-DP antigens. About the study: Alloreactive CD4+ T cells targeted HLA-DP on transduced HeLa.

The primer mix covered 54 TRBV segments and 13 TRBJ segments. The protocol was immunoSEQ multiplex PCR, while the TCRdb copy is restricted to in-frame clones and leaves out a portion. This table holds around 100,000 clones, almost 95% found once. Overall study results and limits: The CD4+ repertoire was not split into naive and memory. Against both alloantigens, CD137+ clonality was similar, 0.3 to 0.45.

The germline V gene encodes CDR1 KGHSH and CDR2 LQKENI. The V and J ends lost 5 bases and 7 bases respectively, with 11 bases between them. The CDR3 consists of 12 residues. Sequences were obtained from CD4+ T cells from PBMCs. J is TRBJ1-2 and V is TRBV18; no firm D call. This TCR came from a woman between 18 and 30 years old in good health and CMV-seronegative. The CDR3 region is CASSALKGGYTF. The CDR3 bases are TGTGCCAGCTCAGCCCTGAAGGGTGGCTACACCTTC.